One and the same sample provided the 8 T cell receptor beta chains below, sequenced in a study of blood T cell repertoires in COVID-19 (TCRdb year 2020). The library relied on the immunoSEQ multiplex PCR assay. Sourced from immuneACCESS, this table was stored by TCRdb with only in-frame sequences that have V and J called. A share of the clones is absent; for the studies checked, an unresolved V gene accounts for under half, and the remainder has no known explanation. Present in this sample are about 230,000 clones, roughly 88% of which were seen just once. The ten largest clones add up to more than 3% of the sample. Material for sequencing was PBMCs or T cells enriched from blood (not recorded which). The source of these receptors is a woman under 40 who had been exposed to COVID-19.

CDR3: CATSDGGGPNEKLFF. In nucleotides, the CDR3 is TGTGCCACCAGTGATGGCGGGGGCCCCAATGAAAAACTGTTTTTT. This chain uses TRBV24-1 with TRBJ1-4; possible D gene TRBD1, 6 bases. The V gene's germline CDR1 is KGHDR and CDR2 SFDVKD. This CDR3 has 15 amino acids. V lost 3 bases, J lost 5 bases, and 12 bases lay in between.

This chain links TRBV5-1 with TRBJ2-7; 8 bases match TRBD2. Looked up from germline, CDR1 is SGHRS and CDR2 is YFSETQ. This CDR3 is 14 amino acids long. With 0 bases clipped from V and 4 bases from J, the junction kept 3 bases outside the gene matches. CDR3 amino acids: CASSLAGGSYEQYF. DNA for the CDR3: TGCGCCAGCAGCTTGGCGGGGGGGTCTTACGAGCAGTACTTC.

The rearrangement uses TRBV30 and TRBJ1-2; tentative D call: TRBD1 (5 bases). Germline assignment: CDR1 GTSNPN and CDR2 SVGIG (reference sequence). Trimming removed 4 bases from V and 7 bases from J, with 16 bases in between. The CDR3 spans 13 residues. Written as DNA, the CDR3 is TGTGCCTGGAACCCGGGACTTGGGGGTGGCTACACCTTC. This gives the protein CAWNPGLGGGYTF.

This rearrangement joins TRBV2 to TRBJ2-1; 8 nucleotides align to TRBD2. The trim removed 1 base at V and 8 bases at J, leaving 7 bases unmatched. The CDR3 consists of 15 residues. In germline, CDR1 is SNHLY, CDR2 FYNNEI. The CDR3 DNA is TGTGCCAGCAGTGAAGGGCCCGGGAGGGCCGATGAGCAGTTCTTC. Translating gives CASSEGPGRADEQFF.

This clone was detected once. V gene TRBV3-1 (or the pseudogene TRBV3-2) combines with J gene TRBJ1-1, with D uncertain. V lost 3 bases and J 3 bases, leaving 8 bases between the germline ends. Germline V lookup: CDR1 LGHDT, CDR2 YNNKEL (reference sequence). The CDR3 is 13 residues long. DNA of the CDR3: TGTGCCAGCAGCCACCAAGGAGACACTGAAGCTTTCTTT. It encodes CASSHQGDTEAFF.

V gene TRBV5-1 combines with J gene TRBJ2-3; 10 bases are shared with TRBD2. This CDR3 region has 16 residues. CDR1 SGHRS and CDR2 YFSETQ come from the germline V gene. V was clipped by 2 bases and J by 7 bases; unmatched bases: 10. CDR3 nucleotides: TGCGCCAGCAGCTTCCCAGCGGGAGGGCCGTCACATACGCAGTATTTT. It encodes CASSFPAGGPSHTQYF.

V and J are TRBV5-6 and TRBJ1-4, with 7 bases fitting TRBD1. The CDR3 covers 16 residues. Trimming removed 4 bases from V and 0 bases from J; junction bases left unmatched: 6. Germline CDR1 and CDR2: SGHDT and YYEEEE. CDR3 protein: CASSPDRDATNEKLFF. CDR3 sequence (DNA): TGTGCCAGCAGCCCCGACAGGGATGCAACTAATGAAAAACTGTTTTTT.

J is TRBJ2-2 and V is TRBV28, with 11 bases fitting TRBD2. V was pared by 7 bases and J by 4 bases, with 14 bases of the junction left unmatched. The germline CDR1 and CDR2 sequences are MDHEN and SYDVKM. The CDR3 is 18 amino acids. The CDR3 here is CASTTPGSGRAGTGELFF. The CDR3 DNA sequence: TGTGCCAGCACCACCCCCGGTAGCGGGAGGGCCGGCACCGGGGAGCTGTTTTTT.